This note documents a single T cell receptor (beta chain) sequence. Its antigen is undetermined. Healthy donors had no documented immune events, such as infections, while sampled. Repertoires were generated with immunoSEQ multiplex PCR, while TCRdb's copy carries only in-frame clones and drops some. The sample contains about 89,000 clones, approximately 84% of which appear only once. The data belong to a study of identifying expanded T cells in peripheral blood. Study conclusions and caveats: Variance in clone template counts between approximately two-week samples significantly increased with total template count across all healthy donors. Technical replicates showed around 1.2 changed clones; roughly two weeks roughly 16; four weeks 19.

Trimming cost V 2 bases and J 6 bases, with 11 bases left between them. The germline CDR1 and CDR2 sequences are SNHLY and FYNNEI. This CDR3 comprises 13 residues. The clonotype originates from a person aged 18 to 75 in good health. Sequencing was performed on blood. The V gene is TRBV2, the J gene TRBJ2-7; no clear D. CDR3 coding DNA: TGTGCCAGCAGTGAAATCAGGTCGGGCGAGCAGTACTTC. This encodes CASSEIRSGEQYF.